The rows below give T cell receptor beta chains drawn from one sample of a study of cytomegalovirus exposure and HLA in healthy donors. Repertoires were generated with immunoSEQ multiplex PCR, while TCRdb's copy carries only in-frame clones and drops some. The sample lists under 150,000 clones, 75% to 80% occurring once. Material: PBMCs. The receptors originated from a woman between 25 and 40 years old in good health and CMV-seropositive. Each CDR3 is given with its conserved first and last residue. Fields, in order: CDR3 DNA, CDR3 protein, J gene, D gene, V gene, clone size. The D gene is left open where the match is weak. Not all rows give a size; the values are once, few, many and, for expanded clones, a class.

CDR3nt: TGCGCCAGCAGCCTCAGCGGAAAGGCAGCCAGATCAGGGGGCGAGCAGTACTTC; CDR3aa: CASSLSGKAARSGGEQYF; j_gene: TRBJ2-7; d_gene: TRBD1; v_gene: TRBV5-1; abundance: NA
CDR3nt: TGTGCCAGCAGCTTCTATAGCAATCAGCCCCAGCATTTT; CDR3aa: CASSFYSNQPQHF; j_gene: TRBJ1-5; d_gene: NA; v_gene: TRBV7-2; abundance: NA
CDR3nt: TGTGCCAGCAGTGAAGTACTTTTCTCTGGAAACACCATATATTTT; CDR3aa: CASSEVLFSGNTIYF; j_gene: TRBJ1-3; d_gene: NA; v_gene: TRBV6-1; abundance: NA
CDR3nt: TGTGCCAGCAGCCCACGTGACGGGGGGTTGCCAGATACGCAGTATTTT; CDR3aa: CASSPRDGGLPDTQYF; j_gene: TRBJ2-3; d_gene: TRBD2; v_gene: TRBV4-2; abundance: NA
CDR3nt: TGTGCCAGCAGCGGGGGGAAGGGACGGAGGGGAGAGCAGTACTTC; CDR3aa: CASSGGKGRRGEQYF; j_gene: TRBJ2-7; d_gene: NA; v_gene: TRBV7-2; abundance: once
CDR3nt: TGCGCCAGCAGCGTTACAGGGCCCAGCTCCTACGAGCAGTACTTC; CDR3aa: CASSVTGPSSYEQYF; j_gene: TRBJ2-7; d_gene: NA; v_gene: TRBV5-1; abundance: NA
CDR3nt: TGTGCCAGCAGCTTAGCGGACAGGACCCAGTACTTC; CDR3aa: CASSLADRTQYF; j_gene: TRBJ2-5; d_gene: NA; v_gene: TRBV7-8; abundance: NA
CDR3nt: TGTGCCAGCAGCCAAGAACTAGCGGGGGTCTACGAGCAGTACTTC; CDR3aa: CASSQELAGVYEQYF; j_gene: TRBJ2-7; d_gene: TRBD2; v_gene: TRBV4-2; abundance: NA
CDR3nt: TGTGCCAGCAGCTTATCGGCGGAAGAGGACACCATATATTTT; CDR3aa: CASSLSAEEDTIYF; j_gene: TRBJ1-3; d_gene: NA; v_gene: TRBV5-6; abundance: NA
CDR3nt: TGCGCCAGCGGCCGGGAGGACAGGGCCTATGGCTACACCTTC; CDR3aa: CASGREDRAYGYTF; j_gene: TRBJ1-2; d_gene: TRBD1; v_gene: TRBV5-1; abundance: NA
CDR3nt: TGTGCCAGCAGCCCAGCGGGGGACTATGGCTACACCTTC; CDR3aa: CASSPAGDYGYTF; j_gene: TRBJ1-2; d_gene: NA; v_gene: TRBV7-6; abundance: NA
CDR3nt: TGTGCCAGCTCACCGAACCAGCAGGGTTGGAACACTGAAGCTTTCTTT; CDR3aa: CASSPNQQGWNTEAFF; j_gene: TRBJ1-1; d_gene: NA; v_gene: TRBV18; abundance: NA
CDR3nt: TGTGCCAGCAGCTTAGTGGGGATTTCAGGGGATACGCAGTATTTT; CDR3aa: CASSLVGISGDTQYF; j_gene: TRBJ2-3; d_gene: NA; v_gene: TRBV7-6; abundance: NA
CDR3nt: TGTGCCAGCAGCCCCGGCGCAGGGCTATCTGGGGCCAACGTCCTGACTTTC; CDR3aa: CASSPGAGLSGANVLTF; j_gene: TRBJ2-6; d_gene: NA; v_gene: TRBV11-3; abundance: NA
CDR3nt: TGTGCCACCAGCAGAGAGGGCTCCATCACAGATACGCAGTATTTT; CDR3aa: CATSREGSITDTQYF; j_gene: TRBJ2-3; d_gene: NA; v_gene: TRBV15; abundance: NA
CDR3nt: TGTGCCAGCAGCTTAGTATTGAGGGGGGGTTCTAATTCACCCCTCCACTTT; CDR3aa: CASSLVLRGGSNSPLHF; j_gene: TRBJ1-6; d_gene: NA; v_gene: TRBV11-2; abundance: NA